Presented here are 8 T cell receptor beta chains from one specimen sequenced in a study of blood T cell repertoires in COVID-19. The table came from immunoSEQ multiplex PCR; TCRdb's copy has only in-frame clones and leaves some out. The table has about 53,000 clones, about 77% seen once; the top ten hold about 40%. The specimen was peripheral blood. Receptors originate from an older man with active or convalescent COVID-19.

The DNA for the CDR3 is TGTGCCAGCGGAGACAGGGGGCGCGCTGAAGCTTTCTTT. Residues: CASGDRGRAEAFF. V is TRBV12-3 or TRBV12-4 and J is TRBJ1-1, with 10 positions matching TRBD1. The CDR3 totals 13 residues. With 8 bases clipped from V and 6 bases from J, the junction kept 6 bases outside the gene matches.

The V and J genes are TRBV19 and TRBJ1-1, with D unresolved. The germline V gene encodes CDR1 LNHDA and CDR2 SQIVND (reference sequence). The CDR3 is made up of 13 amino acids. V lost 1 base to trimming and J lost 5 bases, with 8 bases between them. In nucleotides, the CDR3 is TGTGCCAGTAGTATAGGAACTCAAACTGAAGCTTTCTTT. This translates into CASSIGTQTEAFF.

The chain recombines TRBV19 with TRBJ2-3; 7 bases are shared with TRBD1. The CDR3 has 14 amino acids. The V and J ends lost 5 bases and 2 bases, in that order; junction bases with no gene match: 4. Germline V gene sequence: CDR1 LNHDA, CDR2 SQIVND (reference sequence). CDR3 DNA sequence: TGTGCCAGTAGTTCGACAGGGACCACAGATACGCAGTATTTT. Its protein is CASSSTGTTDTQYF.

The V call is TRBV7-2, the J call TRBJ1-2; D remains ambiguous. CDR3 size: 13 residues. Per germline, CDR1 SGHTA and CDR2 FQGNSA. V was cut by 3 bases and J by 1 base, with 6 bases left in between. The CDR3: CASSFSFNYGYTF. CDR3 coding DNA: TGTGCCAGCAGCTTCAGTTTTAACTATGGCTACACCTTC.

The gene calls are TRBV24-1 and TRBJ1-3, with D possibly matching TRBD1 (5 bases). Trimming pared 4 bases from V and 2 bases from J, leaving 14 bases between. The V gene's germline CDR1 is KGHDR and CDR2 SFDVKD. The CDR3 is made up of 16 amino acids. CDR3 amino acids: CATSDSDRRPGNTIYF. In nucleotides, the CDR3 is TGTGCCACCAGTGACTCCGACAGACGTCCTGGAAACACCATATATTTT.

The gene calls are TRBV6-5 and TRBJ1-2; D might be TRBD1 (6 bases). Trimming removed 2 bases at V and 6 bases at J, with 16 bases between. CDR3 length equals 15 residues. Germline lookup yields CDR1 MNHEY and CDR2 SVGAGI. The CDR3 sequence: CASSYQRTAKDGYTF. As DNA, the CDR3 is TGTGCCAGCAGTTACCAAAGGACAGCTAAGGATGGCTACACCTTC.

The chain employs TRBV11-3 and TRBJ1-4; TRBD1 aligns across 9 bases. The CDR3 totals 14 residues. The V and J ends lost 5 bases and 8 bases, in that order; junction bases with no gene match: 6. From germline, CDR1 is SGHNT and CDR2 YENEEA. The DNA of the CDR3 is TGTGCCAGCAGCCTCGGACAGGGGAGGGAAAAACTGTTTTTT. It translates to CASSLGQGREKLFF.

The V gene is TRBV9, the J gene TRBJ1-1; D remains ambiguous. This CDR3 region has 15 residues. CDR1 and CDR2 from the germline V gene are SGDLS and YYNGEE. The V gene lost 2 bases and the J gene lost 1 base, with 12 bases spanning the gap. CDR3 nucleotide sequence: TGTGCCAGCAGCGTGGGGAGTCCGCCGAACACTGAAGCTTTCTTT. It encodes CASSVGSPPNTEAFF.